This T cell receptor (beta chain) was profiled in a study of CD8 T cells in ankylosing spondylitis (TCRdb year 2017). For context, the study as a whole: The study set out to find disease-linked TCR variants by profiling T cell receptor beta repertoires in ankylosing spondylitis patients and healthy donors. In total, the full study cohort was made up of some 110 healthy donors and about two dozen ankylosing spondylitis patients. Peripheral blood was sampled, and synovial fluid was additionally collected from ankylosing spondylitis patients.

Sequenced on an Illumina HiSeq 2500. Quantitative 5'-RACE with molecular barcodes was the method used to prepare the TCR beta libraries. Per the source publication's procedure: Disease-linked TCR variants were identified with a new computational method built on a probabilistic model of VDJ rearrangement. The public reads were quality trimmed at Q25 with fastp and then assembled into clones with MiXCR by TCRdb, keeping productive beta chains. When rows share a CDR3 protein, they turn into one entry using the most common DNA and genes. For this entry, the V and J calls and clone size follow TCRdb and not the study's own pipeline. The sample includes under 150,000 distinct CDR3 sequences, with 7% to 10% observed a single time. The ten biggest clones cover 2.5% to 3.5% of the sample. As encoded in the germline V gene, CDR1 is SGHRS while CDR2 is YFSETQ. V drops 6 bases and J drops 4 bases, leaving 14 bases in between. The CDR3 holds 14 amino acids from the cysteine to the phenylalanine. Only the CDR3 region is kept as DNA, spanning 42 bases read in frame from base 1.

This clonotype was seen many times. The antigen it binds to is not known. Per-base quality was not reported, and no clone a single base away is much larger than it. Beyond this particular receptor, the publication reports: Some motif variants were previously reported in synovial fluid and blood of reactive arthritis patients, suggesting common disease-initiation mechanisms. According to the report, matched synovial fluid samples from ankylosing spondylitis patients were significantly enriched for the disease-linked clones. The disease-linked clones had a CD8+ phenotype and were found at relatively low frequencies in peripheral blood. A TCR beta motif made up of eight or nine highly homologous amino acid variants appeared to be characteristic of blood from ankylosing spondylitis patients.

The material sequenced was blood, either unsorted or a sorted T cell fraction (not recorded which). This sequence uses TRBV5-1 and TRBJ2-1, with a weak D call of TRBD2 (6 bases match). The TCR sequence derives from a male donor with ankylosing spondylitis or in good health (not recorded which). The CDR3 corresponds to CASTRDSGYNEQFF. The bases are TGCGCCAGCACCCGGGACTCCGGGTACAATGAGCAGTTCTTC.